A selection of T cell receptor beta chains follows, all from one sample in a study of memory CD4+ T cells and cytomegalovirus serostatus. Here immunoSEQ multiplex PCR was the method, and the copy in TCRdb shows in-frame clones only, minus some. The table has over 40,000 clones, roughly three quarters seen once. Sequencing used memory CD4+ T cells from blood. These receptors all come from an adult in good health and CMV-seronegative. The CDR3 runs from the conserved cysteine through the conserved F or W. The D gene is left open where the match is weak. Clone size is not always given. Where it is, it says once, few, many or a class for expanded clones.

D	V	size	J	DNA	CDR3
-	TRBV2	once	TRBJ2-3	TGTGCCAGCAGGAGGGACAGCACAGATACGCAGTATTTT	CASRRDSTDTQYF
TRBD1	TRBV28	-	TRBJ2-7	TGTGCCAGCAGTTTGCCGACAGGGGACGAGCAGTACTTC	CASSLPTGDEQYF
TRBD1	TRBV5-4	-	TRBJ1-1	TGCGCCAGCAGCCGTCATCACAGGGGGAGATTAACGAACACTGAAGCTTTCTTT	CASSRHHRGRLTNTEAFF
TRBD2	TRBV19	-	TRBJ2-3	TGTGCCAGTAGTATCCGGGCTAGCGGGGGTGATACGCAGTATTTT	CASSIRASGGDTQYF
-	TRBV30	few	TRBJ2-7	TGTGCCTGGAGTGCGGACAGTGCCTACGAGCAGTACTTC	CAWSADSAYEQYF
-	TRBV7-9	-	TRBJ2-3	TGTGCCAGCAGCCGAGCGGGTGGCACGCAGTATTTT	CASSRAGGTQYF
-	TRBV28	-	TRBJ1-4	TGTGCCAGCAGTTTGAGAGGGACTGATGAAAAACTGTTTTTT	CASSLRGTDEKLFF
TRBD1	TRBV4-2	few	TRBJ2-7	TGTGCCAGCAGCCCGACAGGGGATTCTTTTTACGAGCAGTACTTC	CASSPTGDSFYEQYF
-	TRBV10-3	-	TRBJ1-2	TGTGCCATCAGTGAGTCTGCAGAGGGCTATGGCTACACCTTC	CAISESAEGYGYTF
-	TRBV30	-	TRBJ1-6	TGTGCCTGGAGCATTTTGGATCCTGATAATTCACCCCTCCACTTT	CAWSILDPDNSPLHF
-	TRBV5-1	-	TRBJ2-7	TGCGCCAGCAGCTTAGGCCAGTTGACCTACGAGCAGTACTTC	CASSLGQLTYEQYF
-	TRBV5-1	few	TRBJ1-2	TGCGCCAGCAGCTTGGCACGGACCGGCAGAGATGGCTACACCTTC	CASSLARTGRDGYTF
TRBD2	TRBV10-3	once	TRBJ2-3	TGTGCCATCAGGGAAGCGGGGGCGCAGTATTTT	CAIREAGAQYF
-	TRBV9	-	TRBJ1-6	TGTGCCAGCGCACGGGACACCAATAATTCACCCCTCCACTTT	CASARDTNNSPLHF
-	TRBV2	-	TRBJ1-1	TGTGCCAGCAGTCTTCACGGGGTGGGCAGCACTGAAGCTTTCTTT	CASSLHGVGSTEAFF
-	TRBV5-1	-	TRBJ2-2	TGCGCCAGCAGCTCTGGATTAACAAGGACCGGGGAGCTGTTTTTT	CASSSGLTRTGELFF
-	TRBV5-1	-	TRBJ2-5	TGCGCCAGCAGCTTGTGGCTGGGTGGCCAAGAGACCCAGTACTTC	CASSLWLGGQETQYF
-	TRBV5-1	-	TRBJ2-7	TGCGCCAGCAGCAGGGCAGGGTTCCACGAGCAGTACTTC	CASSRAGFHEQYF
-	TRBV2	-	TRBJ2-2	TGTGCCAGCAGTTTTGCCGGGGAGCTGTTTTTT	CASSFAGELFF
-	TRBV5-4	once	TRBJ1-2	TGTGCCAGCAGCCCCAGCGAAACCCGAGGCTACACCTTC	CASSPSETRGYTF
TRBD1	TRBV19	-	TRBJ1-2	TGTGCCAGTAGTATAGTGGGGACAGGTCTCTATGGCTACACCTTC	CASSIVGTGLYGYTF
-	TRBV7-2	-	TRBJ2-7	TGTGCCAGCAGCTTCGGAATCTCCTACGAGCAGTACTTC	CASSFGISYEQYF
-	TRBV11-3	few	TRBJ1-1	TGTGCCAGCAGCTTCGAGGGAGACACTGAAGCTTTCTTT	CASSFEGDTEAFF
-	TRBV14	-	TRBJ1-2	TGTGCCAGCAGCCAACTACCCACATATGGCTACACCTTC	CASSQLPTYGYTF
-	TRBV18	-	TRBJ2-5	TGTGCCAGCTCACAAAATGGGGGTCGAGAGACCCAGTACTTC	CASSQNGGRETQYF
TRBD2	TRBV19	-	TRBJ2-3	TGTGCCAGTAGTATTCAGCGGGGGGGCACAGATACGCAGTATTTT	CASSIQRGGTDTQYF
-	TRBV5-4	-	TRBJ1-1	TGTGCCAGCAGCTTGGAGGTGAACACTGAAGCTTTCTTT	CASSLEVNTEAFF